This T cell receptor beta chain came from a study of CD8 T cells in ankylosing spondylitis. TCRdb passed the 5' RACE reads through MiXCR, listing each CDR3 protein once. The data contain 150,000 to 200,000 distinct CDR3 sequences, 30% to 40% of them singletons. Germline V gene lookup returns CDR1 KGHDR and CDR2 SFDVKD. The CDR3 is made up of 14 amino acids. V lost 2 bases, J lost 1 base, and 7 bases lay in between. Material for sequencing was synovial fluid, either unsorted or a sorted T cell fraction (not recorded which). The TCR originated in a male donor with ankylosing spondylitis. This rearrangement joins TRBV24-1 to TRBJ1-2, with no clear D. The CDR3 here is CATSDSSSNYGYTF. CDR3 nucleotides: TGTGCCACCAGTGATTCGTCCAGTAACTATGGCTACACCTTC.